The 28 T cell receptor beta chains listed next were all sequenced from one sample in a study of CXCR3-negative and CXCR3-positive naive CD8 T cells. 5' RACE that incorporated UMI labels was used to prepare the TRB cDNA libraries. TCRdb reworked the 5' RACE reads into one entry per CDR3 protein, no DNA. Recorded for this sample: about 22,000 distinct CDR3 sequences. Sequences were obtained from memory CD8+ T cells from blood. The receptors were sampled from a human donor in good health. Some clones in this sample may be carry-over from other donors' samples.

This chain links TRBV4-2 with TRBJ2-7; TCRdb indicates TRBD2, and absent DNA this call remains unverified. CDR3 size: 16 residues. CDR1 is LGHNA and CDR2 is YNFKEQ in the germline V gene. CDR3 loop: CASSQESGLKSYEQYF.

The V gene is TRBV7-9, the J gene TRBJ2-1. Germline V gene lookup returns CDR1 SEHNR and CDR2 FQNEAQ (reference sequence). The CDR3 runs to 13 residues. The CDR3 loop reads CASSEQLFDEQFF. The entire variable domain, with the rest obtained from reference TRBV7-9 and TRBJ2-1, is as follows: DTGVSQNPRHKITKRGQNVTFRCDPISEHNRLYWYRQTLGQGPEFLTYFQNEAQLEKSRLLSDRFSAERPKGSFSTLEIQRTEQGDSAMYLCASSEQLFDEQFFGPGTRLTVL.

The rearrangement uses TRBV5-5 and TRBJ2-1; TCRdb indicates TRBD1, and absent DNA this call remains unverified. CDR3 length equals 15 residues. CDR1 is SGHKS, CDR2 YYEKEE, per germline (reference sequence). CDR3 sequence reads: CASSQGGYPYNEQFF. Full variable domain (outside the CDR3, taken from reference TRBV5-5 and TRBJ2-1): DAGVTQSPTHLIKTRGQQVTLRCSPISGHKSVSWYQQVLGQGPQFIFQYYEKEERGRGNFPDRFSARQFPNYSSELNVNALLLGDSALYLCASSQGGYPYNEQFFGPGTRLTVL.

This rearrangement joins TRBV11-2 to TRBJ2-1; TCRdb picks TRBD2, but there is no DNA to check that call. CDR1 and CDR2 from the germline V gene are SGHAT and FQNNGV. The CDR3 runs to 18 residues. The CDR3 loop reads CASSFLLLAGESYNEQFF.

This chain links TRBV7-8 with TRBJ2-3. The CDR3 extends over 13 amino acids. The V gene's germline CDR1 is SGHVS and CDR2 FQNEAQ. This CDR3 reads CASSPLDEATQYF.

The genes are TRBV7-9 and TRBJ2-3. This CDR3 region has 16 residues. CDR1 and CDR2 from the germline V gene are SEHNR and FQNEAQ (reference sequence). This CDR3 reads CASSFWVGSSKDTQYF.

The chain carries TRBV28 and TRBJ2-7; as DNA is missing, the TRBD1 call by TCRdb cannot be tested. Looked up from germline, CDR1 is MDHEN and CDR2 is SYDVKM. The CDR3 covers 15 residues. CDR3 residues: CASSSYRGLRNEQYF.

The CDR3 sequence: CASSLGRDYEQYF. The rearrangement uses TRBV7-6 and TRBJ2-7. Germline V CDR1 and CDR2: SGHVS, FNYEAQ. This CDR3 is 13 amino acids long. Together with reference TRBV7-6 and TRBJ2-7, the CDR3 gives the full variable domain: GAGVSQSPRYKVTKRGQDVALRCDPISGHVSLYWYRQALGQGPEFLTYFNYEAQQDKSGLPNDRFSAERPEGSISTLTIQRTEQRDSAMYRCASSLGRDYEQYFGPGTRLTVT.

The chain joins TRBV7-6 to TRBJ2-1; TCRdb reports TRBD1, a call that lacks DNA to check it against. This CDR3 is 16 amino acids long. Germline V gene lookup returns CDR1 SGHVS and CDR2 FNYEAQ. The CDR3 protein is CASSSSVGGFYNEQFF.

V and J are TRBV29-1 and TRBJ2-7; TCRdb reports TRBD2, a call that lacks DNA to check it against. Germline V lookup: CDR1 SQVTM, CDR2 ANQGSEA. This CDR3 spans 15 amino acids. CDR3 in amino acids: CSVVLAGEGGYEQYF.

The chain uses TRBV12-3 or TRBV12-4 and TRBJ1-5; the D call from TCRdb, TRBD1, cannot be confirmed without DNA. The CDR3 covers 15 residues. CDR3 protein: CASREQGLSNQPQHF.

The rearrangement links TRBV5-6 to TRBJ2-7. CDR1 SGHDT and CDR2 YYEEEE come from the germline V gene. This CDR3 is 14 amino acids long. CDR3: CASSERGNSYEQYF.

The chain couples TRBV27 to TRBJ2-7; there is no DNA to check the TCRdb D call of TRBD1. Germline lookup yields CDR1 MNHEY and CDR2 SMNVEV (reference sequence). The CDR3 sequence is 14 residues long. The CDR3 reads CASSSRDRGNEQYF.

This clonotype is identified as medium-sized from frequency. The gene calls are TRBV6-4 and TRBJ2-1. CDR3 length: 14 residues. Looked up from germline, CDR1 is MRHNA and CDR2 is SNTAGT. CDR3 in amino acids: CASSEGGSYNEQFF.

V usage is TRBV9 and J usage is TRBJ2-1; TCRdb returns TRBD1, unconfirmable since there is no DNA. This CDR3 is built from 15 residues. Looked up from germline, CDR1 is SGDLS and CDR2 is YYNGEE. The CDR3 spells CASSASLGRGNEQFF.

This chain joins TRBV7-3 and TRBJ1-2; the TCRdb call, TRBD1, lacks DNA for checking. Germline-derived CDR1 and CDR2 are SGHTA and FQGTGA. There are 15 residues in the CDR3. The chain's CDR3 is CASSPQGALYGGYTF.

The chain uses TRBV4-1 and TRBJ1-2. Germline V gene sequence: CDR1 MGHRA, CDR2 YSYEKL. The CDR3 runs 16 residues. The CDR3 region is CASSQERSLVDYGYTF.

CDR3 in amino acids: CASSQSEISTDTQYF. This chain connects TRBV23-1 to TRBJ2-3. TRBV23-1 is labeled an ORF, and its function is uncertain. The CDR3 contains 15 residues.

J is TRBJ2-5 and V is TRBV2; TCRdb reports TRBD1, a call that lacks DNA to check it against. Germline V gives CDR1 SNHLY, CDR2 FYNNEI. The CDR3 is made up of 14 amino acids. The CDR3 sequence is CASRAGGSRETQYF.

This sequence joins TRBV6-4 and TRBJ1-5. The CDR3 has 14 residues. The germline V gene has CDR1 MRHNA and CDR2 SNTAGT. The CDR3: CASSDSAENQPQHF.

This chain joins TRBV20-1 and TRBJ2-1. This CDR3 spans 13 amino acids. Per the germline V gene, CDR1 is DFQATT and CDR2 is SNEGSKA (reference sequence). The CDR3 here is CSAIVPDYNEQFF.

The rearrangement uses TRBV28 and TRBJ2-3; without DNA, the TCRdb call of TRBD2 cannot be checked. The CDR3 contains 18 residues. The germline gives CDR1 MDHEN, CDR2 SYDVKM. The CDR3 region is CASSPSRTDGTVADTQYF.

This chain connects TRBV28 to TRBJ2-3. This CDR3 has 13 residues. Germline-derived CDR1 and CDR2 are MDHEN and SYDVKM. This chain's CDR3 is CASSLRVTDTQYF.

V and J are TRBV14 and TRBJ1-2. Germline V gene sequence: CDR1 SGHDN, CDR2 FVKESK. The CDR3 has 14 residues. The chain's CDR3 is CAGSQEGNSYGYTF.

CDR3 sequence: CASSPSGGGYNEQFF. The chain recombines TRBV6-2 or TRBV6-3 with TRBJ2-1; TCRdb gives TRBD1 as the D gene, but with no DNA this cannot be confirmed. The CDR3 length is 15 residues. Germline V lookup: CDR1 MNHEY, CDR2 SVGEGT.

This sequence joins TRBV27 and TRBJ1-5; the D call of TRBD1 rests on TCRdb alone, since no DNA is present to check it. This CDR3 is built from 14 residues. CDR1 is MNHEY and CDR2 is SMNVEV in the germline V gene (reference sequence). The CDR3 loop reads CASSSGMSNQPQHF.

This rearrangement joins TRBV7-9 to TRBJ2-3. The germline V gene encodes CDR1 SEHNR and CDR2 FQNEAQ (reference sequence). There are 13 residues in the CDR3. The CDR3: CASSLTGTDTQYF. Full variable domain (outside the CDR3, taken from reference TRBV7-9 and TRBJ2-3): DTGVSQNPRHKITKRGQNVTFRCDPISEHNRLYWYRQTLGQGPEFLTYFQNEAQLEKSRLLSDRFSAERPKGSFSTLEIQRTEQGDSAMYLCASSLTGTDTQYFGPGTRLTVL.

The chain has TRBV7-8 and TRBJ2-7; TCRdb's assignment of TRBD1 cannot be checked, as there is no DNA. This CDR3 has 13 amino acids. Germline CDR1 SGHVS, CDR2 FQNEAQ. The chain's CDR3 is CASSLGTPYEQYF.